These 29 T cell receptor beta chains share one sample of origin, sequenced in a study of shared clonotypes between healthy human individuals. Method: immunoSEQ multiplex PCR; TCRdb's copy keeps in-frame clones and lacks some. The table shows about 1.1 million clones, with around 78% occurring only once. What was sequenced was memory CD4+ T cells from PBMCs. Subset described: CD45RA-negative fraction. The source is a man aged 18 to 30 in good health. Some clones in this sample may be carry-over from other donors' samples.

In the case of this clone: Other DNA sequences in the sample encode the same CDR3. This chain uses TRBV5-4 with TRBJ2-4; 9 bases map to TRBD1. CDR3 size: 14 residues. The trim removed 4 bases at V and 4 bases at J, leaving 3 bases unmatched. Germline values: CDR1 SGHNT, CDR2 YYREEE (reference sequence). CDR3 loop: CASSKQGAKNIQYF. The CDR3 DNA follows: TGTGCCAGCAGCAAACAGGGGGCTAAAAACATTCAGTACTTC.

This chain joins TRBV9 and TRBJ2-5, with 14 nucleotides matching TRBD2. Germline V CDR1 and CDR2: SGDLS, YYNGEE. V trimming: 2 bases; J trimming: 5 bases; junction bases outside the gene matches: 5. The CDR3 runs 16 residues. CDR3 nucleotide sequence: TGTGCCAGCAGCGTGGGACTAGCGGGAGTGCAGGAGACCCAGTACTTC. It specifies CASSVGLAGVQETQYF.

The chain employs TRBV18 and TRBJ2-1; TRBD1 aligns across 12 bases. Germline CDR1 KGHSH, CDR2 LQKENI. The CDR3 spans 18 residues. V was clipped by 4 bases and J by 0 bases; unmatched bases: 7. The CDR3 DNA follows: TGTGCCAGCTCACTCCCGGGACAGGGGGCTAGCTCCTACAATGAGCAGTTCTTC. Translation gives CASSLPGQGASSYNEQFF.

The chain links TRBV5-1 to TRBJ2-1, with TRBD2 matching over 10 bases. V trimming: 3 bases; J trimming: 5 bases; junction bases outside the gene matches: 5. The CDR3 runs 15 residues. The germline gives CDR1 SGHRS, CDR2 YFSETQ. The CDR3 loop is CASSSASGSNNEQFF. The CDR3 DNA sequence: TGCGCCAGCAGCTCGGCTAGCGGGAGTAACAATGAGCAGTTCTTC.

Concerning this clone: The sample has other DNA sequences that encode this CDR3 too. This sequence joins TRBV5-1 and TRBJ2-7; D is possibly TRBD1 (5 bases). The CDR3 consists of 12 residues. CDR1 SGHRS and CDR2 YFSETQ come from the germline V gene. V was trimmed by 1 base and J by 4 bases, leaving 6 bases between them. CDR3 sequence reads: CASSLTGYEQYF. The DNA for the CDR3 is TGCGCCAGCAGCTTGACAGGTTACGAGCAGTACTTC.

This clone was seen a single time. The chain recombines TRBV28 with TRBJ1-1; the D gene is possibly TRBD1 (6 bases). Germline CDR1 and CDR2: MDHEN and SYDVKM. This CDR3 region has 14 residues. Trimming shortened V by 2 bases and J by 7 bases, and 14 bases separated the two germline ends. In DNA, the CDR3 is TGTGCCAGCAGTTTACAGATCGGACAGCTTGAAGCTTTCTTT. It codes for CASSLQIGQLEAFF. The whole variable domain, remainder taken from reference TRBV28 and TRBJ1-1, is DVKVTQSSRYLVKRTGEKVFLECVQDMDHENMFWYRQDPGLGLRLIYFSYDVKMKEKGDIPEGYSVSREKKERFSLILESASTNQTSMYLCASSLQIGQLEAFFGQGTRLTVV.

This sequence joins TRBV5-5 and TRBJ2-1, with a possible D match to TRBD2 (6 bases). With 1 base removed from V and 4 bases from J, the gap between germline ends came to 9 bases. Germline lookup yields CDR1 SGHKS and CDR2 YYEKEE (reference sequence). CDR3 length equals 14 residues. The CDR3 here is CASSLTGVYNEQFF. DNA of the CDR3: TGTGCCAGCAGCTTGACGGGAGTGTACAATGAGCAGTTCTTC.

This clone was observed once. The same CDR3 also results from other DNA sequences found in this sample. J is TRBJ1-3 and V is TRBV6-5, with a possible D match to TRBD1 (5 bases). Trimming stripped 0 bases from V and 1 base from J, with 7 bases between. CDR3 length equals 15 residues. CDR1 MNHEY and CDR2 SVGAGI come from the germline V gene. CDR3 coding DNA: TGTGCCAGCAGTTACTCGAGGGGTTCTGGAAACACCATATATTTT. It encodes CASSYSRGSGNTIYF.

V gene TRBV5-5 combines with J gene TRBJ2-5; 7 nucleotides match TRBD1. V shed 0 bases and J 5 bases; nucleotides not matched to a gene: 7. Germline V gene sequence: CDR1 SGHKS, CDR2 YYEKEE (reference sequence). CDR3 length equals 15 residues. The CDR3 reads CASSLGTGAMETQYF. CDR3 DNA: TGTGCCAGCAGCTTGGGAACAGGGGCCATGGAGACCCAGTACTTC.

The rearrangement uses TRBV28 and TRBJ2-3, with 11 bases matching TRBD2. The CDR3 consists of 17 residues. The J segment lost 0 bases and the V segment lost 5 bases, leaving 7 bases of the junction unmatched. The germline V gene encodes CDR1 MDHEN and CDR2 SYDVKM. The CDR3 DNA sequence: TGTGCCAGCAGTGAATTACGGACTAGCGGGAGCACAGATACGCAGTATTTT. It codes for CASSELRTSGSTDTQYF.

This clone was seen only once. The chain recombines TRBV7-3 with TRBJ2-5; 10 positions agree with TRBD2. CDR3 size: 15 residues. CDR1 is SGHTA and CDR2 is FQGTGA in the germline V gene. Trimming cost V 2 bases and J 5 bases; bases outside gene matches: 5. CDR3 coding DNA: TGTGCCAGCAGCTTATCTAGCGGGAGTTGGGAGACCCAGTACTTC. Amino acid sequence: CASSLSSGSWETQYF.

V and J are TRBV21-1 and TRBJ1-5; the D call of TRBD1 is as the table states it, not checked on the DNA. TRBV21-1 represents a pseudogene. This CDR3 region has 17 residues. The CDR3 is CASSKATGDWSNQPQHF. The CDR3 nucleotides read TGTGCCAGCAGCAAAGCTACAGGGGATTGGAGCAATCAGCCCCAGCATTTT.

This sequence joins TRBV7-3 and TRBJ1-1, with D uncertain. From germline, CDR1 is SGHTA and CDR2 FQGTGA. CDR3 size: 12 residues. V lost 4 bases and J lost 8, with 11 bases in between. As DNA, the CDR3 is TGTGCCAGCAGCTCCCGAGGCTTGGAAGCTTTCTTT. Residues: CASSSRGLEAFF.

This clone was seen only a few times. CDR3 nucleotides: TGTGCCAGCAGCTTAGGGCAGGGGGAGATCAACGAGCAGTACTTC. Protein product: CASSLGQGEINEQYF. The gene calls are TRBV7-8 and TRBJ2-7; TRBD1 agrees at 7 bases. Germline CDR1 and CDR2: SGHVS and FQNEAQ. Germline trimming cut 1 base from V and 5 bases from J; bases unmatched to any gene: 8. This CDR3 has 15 amino acids.

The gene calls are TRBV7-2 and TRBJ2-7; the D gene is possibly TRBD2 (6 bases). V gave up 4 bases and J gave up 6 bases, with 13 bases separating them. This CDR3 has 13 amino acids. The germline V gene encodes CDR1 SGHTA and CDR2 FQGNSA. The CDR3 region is CASSSPGLREQYF. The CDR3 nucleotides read TGTGCCAGCAGCTCTCCGGGACTCCGCGAGCAGTACTTC.

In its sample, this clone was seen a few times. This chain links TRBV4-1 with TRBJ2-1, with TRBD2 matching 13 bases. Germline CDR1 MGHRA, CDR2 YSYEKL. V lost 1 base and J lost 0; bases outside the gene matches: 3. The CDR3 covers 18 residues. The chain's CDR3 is CASSQVGLAGVSYNEQFF. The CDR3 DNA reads TGCGCCAGCAGCCAAGTAGGACTAGCGGGAGTCTCCTACAATGAGCAGTTCTTC.

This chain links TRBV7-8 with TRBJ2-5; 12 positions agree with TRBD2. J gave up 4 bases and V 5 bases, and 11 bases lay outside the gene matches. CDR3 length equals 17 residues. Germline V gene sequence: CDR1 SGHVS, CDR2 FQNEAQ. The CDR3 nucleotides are TGTGCCAGCAGCCCCAAGACTAGCGGGAGCCTTAGAGAGACCCAGTACTTC. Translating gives CASSPKTSGSLRETQYF.

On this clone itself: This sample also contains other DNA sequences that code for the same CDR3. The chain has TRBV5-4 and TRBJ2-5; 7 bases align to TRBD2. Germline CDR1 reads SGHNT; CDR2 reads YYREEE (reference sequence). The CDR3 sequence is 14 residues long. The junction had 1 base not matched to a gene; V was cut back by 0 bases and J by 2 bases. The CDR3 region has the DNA TGTGCCAGCAGCTTGGCGGGGGGACAAGAGACCCAGTACTTC. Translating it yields CASSLAGGQETQYF.

CDR3 nucleotide sequence: TGCGCCAGCAGCTCCACAGGGATGAACACTGAAGCTTTCTTT. As protein: CASSSTGMNTEAFF. The chain recombines TRBV5-1 with TRBJ1-1; D might be TRBD1 (6 bases). V dropped 3 bases and J dropped 0 bases, with 9 bases sitting between them. Germline loops: CDR1 SGHRS, CDR2 YFSETQ. The length of the CDR3 is 14 residues.

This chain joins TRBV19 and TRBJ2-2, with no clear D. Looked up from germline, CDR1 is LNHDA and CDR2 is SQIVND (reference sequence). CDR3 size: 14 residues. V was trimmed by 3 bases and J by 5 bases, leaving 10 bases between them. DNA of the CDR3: TGTGCCAGTAGTATGGGAAGGCAGACCGGGGAGCTGTTTTTT. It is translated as CASSMGRQTGELFF.

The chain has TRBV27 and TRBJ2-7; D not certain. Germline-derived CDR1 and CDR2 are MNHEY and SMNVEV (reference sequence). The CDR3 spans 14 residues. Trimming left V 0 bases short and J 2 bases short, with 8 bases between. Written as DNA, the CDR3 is TGTGCCAGCAGTTTATCAGGGCGCACCTACGAGCAGTACTTC. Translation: CASSLSGRTYEQYF.

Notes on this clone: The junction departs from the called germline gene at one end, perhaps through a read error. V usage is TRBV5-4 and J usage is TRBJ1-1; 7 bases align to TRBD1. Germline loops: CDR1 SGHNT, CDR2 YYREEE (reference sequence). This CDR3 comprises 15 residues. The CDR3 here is CAGSSGEQGNTEAFF. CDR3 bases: TGTGCCGGCAGTTCAGGCGAACAGGGGAACACTGAAGCCTTCTTT.

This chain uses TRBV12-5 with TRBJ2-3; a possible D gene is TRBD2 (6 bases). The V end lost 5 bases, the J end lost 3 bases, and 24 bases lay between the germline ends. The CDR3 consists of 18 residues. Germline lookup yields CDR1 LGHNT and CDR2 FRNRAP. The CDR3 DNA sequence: TGTGCTAGTGGTCCGCGGGGCCGATTACCAGGATCAACAGATACGCAGTATTTT. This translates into CASGPRGRLPGSTDTQYF. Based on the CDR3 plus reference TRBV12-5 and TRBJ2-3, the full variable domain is DARVTQTPRHKVTEMGQEVTMRCQPILGHNTVFWYRQTMMQGLELLAYFRNRAPLDDSGMPKDRFSAEMPDATLATLKIQPSEPRDSAVYFCASGPRGRLPGSTDTQYFGPGTRLTVL.

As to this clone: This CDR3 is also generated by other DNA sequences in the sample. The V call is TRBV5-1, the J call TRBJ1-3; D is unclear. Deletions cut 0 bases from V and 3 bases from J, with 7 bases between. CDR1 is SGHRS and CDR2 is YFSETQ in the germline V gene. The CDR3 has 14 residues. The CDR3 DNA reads TGCGCCAGCAGCTTGGCAGGCCGTGGAAACACCATATATTTT. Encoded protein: CASSLAGRGNTIYF.

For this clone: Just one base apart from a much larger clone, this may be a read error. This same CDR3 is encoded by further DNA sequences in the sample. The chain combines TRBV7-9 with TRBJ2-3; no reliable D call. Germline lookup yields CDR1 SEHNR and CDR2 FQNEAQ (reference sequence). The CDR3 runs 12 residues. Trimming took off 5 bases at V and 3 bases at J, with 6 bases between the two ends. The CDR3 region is CASSASTDTQYF. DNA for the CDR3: TGTGCCAGCAGCGCATCAACAGATACGCAGTATTTT. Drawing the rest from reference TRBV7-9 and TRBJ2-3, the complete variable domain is DTGVSQNPRHKITKRGQNVTFRCDPISEHNRLYWYRQTLGQGPEFLTYFQNEAQLEKSRLLSDRFSAERPKGSFSTLEIQRTEQGDSAMYLCASSASTDTQYFGPGTRLTVL.

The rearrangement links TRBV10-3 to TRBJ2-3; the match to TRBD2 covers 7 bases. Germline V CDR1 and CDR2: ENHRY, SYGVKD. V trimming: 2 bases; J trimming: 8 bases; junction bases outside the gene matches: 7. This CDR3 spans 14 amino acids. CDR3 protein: CAISEIETGGTQYF. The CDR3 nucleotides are TGTGCCATCAGTGAGATCGAGACGGGGGGTACGCAGTATTTT.

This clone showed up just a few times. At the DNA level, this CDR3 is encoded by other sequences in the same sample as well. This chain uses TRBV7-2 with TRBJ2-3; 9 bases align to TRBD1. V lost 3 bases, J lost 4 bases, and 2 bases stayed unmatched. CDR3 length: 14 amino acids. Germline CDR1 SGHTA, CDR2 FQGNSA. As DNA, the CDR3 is TGTGCCAGCAGCTTGGGGACAGGGTCAGATACGCAGTATTTT. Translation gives CASSLGTGSDTQYF.

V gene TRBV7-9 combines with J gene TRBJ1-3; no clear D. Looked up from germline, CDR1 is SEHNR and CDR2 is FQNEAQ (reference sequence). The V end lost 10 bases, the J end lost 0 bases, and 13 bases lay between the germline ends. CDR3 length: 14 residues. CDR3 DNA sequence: TGTGCCAACCCATCAGGAAGCTCTGGAAACACCATATATTTT. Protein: CANPSGSSGNTIYF.

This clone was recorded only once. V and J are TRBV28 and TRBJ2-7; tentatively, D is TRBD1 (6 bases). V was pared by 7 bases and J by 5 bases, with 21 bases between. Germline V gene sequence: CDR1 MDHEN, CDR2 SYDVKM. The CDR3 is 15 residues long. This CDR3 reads CASISATTGLNEQYF. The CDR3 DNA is TGTGCCAGCATTTCGGCTACGACAGGTTTAAACGAGCAGTACTTC.